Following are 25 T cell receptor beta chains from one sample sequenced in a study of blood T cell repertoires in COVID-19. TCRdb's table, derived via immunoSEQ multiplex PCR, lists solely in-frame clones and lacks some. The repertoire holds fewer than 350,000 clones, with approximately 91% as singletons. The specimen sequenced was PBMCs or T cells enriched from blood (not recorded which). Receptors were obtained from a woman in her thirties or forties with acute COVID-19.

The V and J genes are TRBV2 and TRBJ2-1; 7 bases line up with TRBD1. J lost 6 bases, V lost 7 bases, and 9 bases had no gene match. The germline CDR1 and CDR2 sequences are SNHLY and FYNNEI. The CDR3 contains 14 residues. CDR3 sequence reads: CASKTDRNGNEQFF. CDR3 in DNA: TGTGCCAGCAAAACGGACAGGAATGGCAATGAGCAGTTCTTC.

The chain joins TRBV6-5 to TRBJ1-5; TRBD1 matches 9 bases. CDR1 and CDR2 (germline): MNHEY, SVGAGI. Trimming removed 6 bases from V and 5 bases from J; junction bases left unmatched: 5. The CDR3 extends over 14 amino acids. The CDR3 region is CASRQGQGYQPQHF. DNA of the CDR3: TGTGCCAGCAGACAAGGACAGGGGTATCAGCCCCAGCATTTT.

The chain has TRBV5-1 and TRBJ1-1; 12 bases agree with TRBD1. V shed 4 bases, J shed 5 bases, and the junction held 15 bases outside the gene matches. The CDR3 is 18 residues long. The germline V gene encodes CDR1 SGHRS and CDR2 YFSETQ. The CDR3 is CASSPLLGTGGAFTEAFF. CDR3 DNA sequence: TGCGCCAGCAGCCCCCTCTTAGGGACAGGGGGCGCATTTACTGAAGCTTTCTTT.

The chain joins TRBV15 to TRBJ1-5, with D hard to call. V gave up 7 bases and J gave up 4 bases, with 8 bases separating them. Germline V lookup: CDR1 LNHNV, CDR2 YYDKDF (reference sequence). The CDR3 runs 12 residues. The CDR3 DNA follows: TGTGCCACCACCGAGTATAATCAGCCCCAGCATTTT. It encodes CATTEYNQPQHF.

CDR3 amino acids: CASISGQTGSIQYF. Written as DNA, the CDR3 is TGTGCCAGCATTTCGGGACAGACTGGTAGCATTCAGTACTTC. The chain couples TRBV2 to TRBJ2-4; 7 bases are shared with TRBD1. This CDR3 has 14 residues. Germline CDR1 SNHLY, CDR2 FYNNEI. Unmatched junction bases numbered 12, after V lost 7 bases and J lost 9 bases.

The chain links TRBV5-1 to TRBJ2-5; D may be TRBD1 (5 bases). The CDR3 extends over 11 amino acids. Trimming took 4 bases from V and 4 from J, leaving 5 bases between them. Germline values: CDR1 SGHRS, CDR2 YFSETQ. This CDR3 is CASSDRETQYF. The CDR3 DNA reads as TGCGCCAGCAGCGACAGAGAGACCCAGTACTTC.

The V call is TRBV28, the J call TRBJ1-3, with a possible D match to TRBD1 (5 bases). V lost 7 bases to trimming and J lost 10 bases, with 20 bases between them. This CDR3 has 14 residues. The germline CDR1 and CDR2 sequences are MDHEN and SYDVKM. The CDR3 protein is CASTTGGVTQTIYF. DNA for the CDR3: TGTGCCAGCACTACGGGGGGAGTAACGCAAACCATATATTTT. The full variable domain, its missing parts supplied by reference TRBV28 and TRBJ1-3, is DVKVTQSSRYLVKRTGEKVFLECVQDMDHENMFWYRQDPGLGLRLIYFSYDVKMKEKGDIPEGYSVSREKKERFSLILESASTNQTSMYLCASTTGGVTQTIYFGEGSWLTVV.

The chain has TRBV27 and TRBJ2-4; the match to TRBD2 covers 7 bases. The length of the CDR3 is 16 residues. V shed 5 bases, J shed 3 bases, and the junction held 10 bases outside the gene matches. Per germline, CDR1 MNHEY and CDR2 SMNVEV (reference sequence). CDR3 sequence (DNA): TGTGCCAGCAGTCTCCGACTAGCAGAACTCAAAAACATTCAGTACTTC. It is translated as CASSLRLAELKNIQYF.

The CDR3 reads CAWSGHSGYTF. CDR3 nucleotide sequence: TGTGCCTGGAGTGGTCATAGTGGCTACACCTTC. This chain uses TRBV30 with TRBJ1-2; D not certain. There are 11 residues in the CDR3. Germline V CDR1 and CDR2: GTSNPN, SVGIG (reference sequence). The V gene lost 1 base and the J gene lost 7 bases, with 7 bases spanning the gap.

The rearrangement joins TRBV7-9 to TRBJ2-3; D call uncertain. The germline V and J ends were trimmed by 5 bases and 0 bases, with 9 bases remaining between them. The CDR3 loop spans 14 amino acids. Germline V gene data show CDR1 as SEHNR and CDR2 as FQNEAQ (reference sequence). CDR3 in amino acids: CASSPRWSTDTQYF. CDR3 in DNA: TGTGCCAGCAGCCCTCGGTGGAGCACAGATACGCAGTATTTT. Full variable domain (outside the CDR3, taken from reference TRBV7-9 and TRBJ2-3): DTGVSQNPRHKITKRGQNVTFRCDPISEHNRLYWYRQTLGQGPEFLTYFQNEAQLEKSRLLSDRFSAERPKGSFSTLEIQRTEQGDSAMYLCASSPRWSTDTQYFGPGTRLTVL.

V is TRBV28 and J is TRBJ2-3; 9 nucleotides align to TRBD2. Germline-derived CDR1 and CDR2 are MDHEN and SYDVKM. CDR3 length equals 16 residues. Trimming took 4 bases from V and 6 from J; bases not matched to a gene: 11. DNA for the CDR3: TGTGCCAGCAGTTCTATCATAGCGGGGGAGTTCGATACGCAGTATTTT. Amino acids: CASSSIIAGEFDTQYF. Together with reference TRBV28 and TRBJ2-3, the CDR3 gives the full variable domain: DVKVTQSSRYLVKRTGEKVFLECVQDMDHENMFWYRQDPGLGLRLIYFSYDVKMKEKGDIPEGYSVSREKKERFSLILESASTNQTSMYLCASSSIIAGEFDTQYFGPGTRLTVL.

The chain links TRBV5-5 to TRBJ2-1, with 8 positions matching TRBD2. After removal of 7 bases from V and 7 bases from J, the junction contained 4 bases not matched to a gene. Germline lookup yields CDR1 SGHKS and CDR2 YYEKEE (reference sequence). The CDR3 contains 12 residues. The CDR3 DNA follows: TGTGCCAGCCGGGGGGGAGTGAATGAGCAGTTCTTC. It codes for CASRGGVNEQFF.

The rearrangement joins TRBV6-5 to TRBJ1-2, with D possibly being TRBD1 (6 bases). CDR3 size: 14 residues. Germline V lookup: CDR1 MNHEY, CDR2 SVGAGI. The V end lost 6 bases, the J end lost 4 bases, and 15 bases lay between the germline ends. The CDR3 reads CASSREPTGYGYTF. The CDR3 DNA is TGTGCCAGCAGCAGAGAGCCGACAGGCTATGGCTACACCTTC.

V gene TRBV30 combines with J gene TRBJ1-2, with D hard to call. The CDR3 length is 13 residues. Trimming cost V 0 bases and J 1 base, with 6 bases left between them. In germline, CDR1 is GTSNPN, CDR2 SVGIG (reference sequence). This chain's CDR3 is CAWSVGDNYGYTF. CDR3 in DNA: TGTGCCTGGAGTGTCGGAGATAACTATGGCTACACCTTC.

The CDR3 DNA follows: TGTGCCAGCAGCTTATCCAGGATGAACACTGAAGCTTTCTTT. It translates to CASSLSRMNTEAFF. The chain carries TRBV11-2 and TRBJ1-1, with D unresolved. The CDR3 length is 14 residues. The germline V gene has CDR1 SGHAT and CDR2 FQNNGV. The V gene lost 2 bases and the J gene lost 0 bases, with 7 bases spanning the gap. The full variable domain, in which reference TRBV11-2 and TRBJ1-1 provide the parts outside the CDR3, is EAGVAQSPRYKIIEKRQSVAFWCNPISGHATLYWYQQILGQGPKLLIQFQNNGVVDDSQLPKDRFSAERLKGVDSTLKIQPAKLEDSAVYLCASSLSRMNTEAFFGQGTRLTVV.

CDR3 in amino acids: CASSLDSLSNYGYTF. In DNA, the CDR3 is TGTGCCAGCAGCCTTGATAGTTTGTCTAACTATGGCTACACCTTC. The rearrangement uses TRBV5-5 and TRBJ1-2; the D is unclear. With 4 bases removed from V and 0 bases from J, the gap between germline ends came to 13 bases. Germline V gives CDR1 SGHKS, CDR2 YYEKEE (reference sequence). This CDR3 comprises 15 residues.

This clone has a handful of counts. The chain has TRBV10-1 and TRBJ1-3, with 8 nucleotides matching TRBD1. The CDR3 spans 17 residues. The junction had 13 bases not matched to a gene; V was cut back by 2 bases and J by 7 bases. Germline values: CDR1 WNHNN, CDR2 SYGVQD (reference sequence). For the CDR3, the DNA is TGCGCCAGCAGTGAGCCTACGGACAGGGTGGATACGAACACCATATATTTT. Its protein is CASSEPTDRVDTNTIYF.

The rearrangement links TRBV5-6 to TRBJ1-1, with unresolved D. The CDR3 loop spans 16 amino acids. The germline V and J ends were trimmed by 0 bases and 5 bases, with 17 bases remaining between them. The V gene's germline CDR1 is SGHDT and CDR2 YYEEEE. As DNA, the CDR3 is TGTGCCAGCAGCTTGGCCCTAGGAGAGGCTTTTACTGAAGCTTTCTTT. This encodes CASSLALGEAFTEAFF. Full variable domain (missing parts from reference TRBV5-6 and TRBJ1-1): DAGVTQSPTHLIKTRGQQVTLRCSPKSGHDTVSWYQQALGQGPQFIFQYYEEEERQRGNFPDRFSGHQFPNYSSELNVNALLLGDSALYLCASSLALGEAFTEAFFGQGTRLTVV.

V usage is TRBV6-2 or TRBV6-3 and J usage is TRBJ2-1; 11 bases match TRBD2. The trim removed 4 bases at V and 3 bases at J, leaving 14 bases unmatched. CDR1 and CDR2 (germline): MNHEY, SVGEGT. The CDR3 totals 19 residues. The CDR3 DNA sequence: TGTGCCAGCAGTTCCTCCCTACTACTAGCGGGGGTGGTCTACAATGAGCAGTTCTTC. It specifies CASSSSLLLAGVVYNEQFF.

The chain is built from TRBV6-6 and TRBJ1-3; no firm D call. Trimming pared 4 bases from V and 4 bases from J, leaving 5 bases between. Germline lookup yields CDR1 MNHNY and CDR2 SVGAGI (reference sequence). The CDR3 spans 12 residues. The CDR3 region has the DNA TGTGCCAGCAGTTCGACAGGAAACACCATATATTTT. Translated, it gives CASSSTGNTIYF.

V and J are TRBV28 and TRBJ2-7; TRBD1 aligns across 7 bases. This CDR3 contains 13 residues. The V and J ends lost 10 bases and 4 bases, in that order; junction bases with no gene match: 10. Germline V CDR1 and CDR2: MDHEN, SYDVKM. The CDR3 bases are TGTGCCACCAGCCGGGACAGCAGATACGAGCAGTACTTC. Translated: CATSRDSRYEQYF.

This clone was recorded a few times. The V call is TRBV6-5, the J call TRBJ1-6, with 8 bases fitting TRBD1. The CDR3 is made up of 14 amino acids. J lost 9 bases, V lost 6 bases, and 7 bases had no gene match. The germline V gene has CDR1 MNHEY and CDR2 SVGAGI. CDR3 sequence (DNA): TGTGCCAGCAGCCCCGAGCAGGGGGCTTCACCCCTCCACTTT. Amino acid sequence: CASSPEQGASPLHF.

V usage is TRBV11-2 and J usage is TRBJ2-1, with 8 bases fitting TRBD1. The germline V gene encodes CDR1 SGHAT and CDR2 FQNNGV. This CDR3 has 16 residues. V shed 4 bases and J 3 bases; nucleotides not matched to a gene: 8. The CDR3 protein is CASSSHGTGGYNEQFF. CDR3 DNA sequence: TGTGCCAGCAGCTCCCATGGGACAGGAGGCTACAATGAGCAGTTCTTC.

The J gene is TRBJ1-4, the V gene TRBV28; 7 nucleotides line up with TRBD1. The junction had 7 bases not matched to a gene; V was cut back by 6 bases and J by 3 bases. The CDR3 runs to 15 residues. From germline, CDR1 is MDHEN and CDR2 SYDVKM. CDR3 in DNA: TGTGCCAGCAGACGACAGGGAATAGCTAATGAAAAACTGTTTTTT. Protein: CASRRQGIANEKLFF.

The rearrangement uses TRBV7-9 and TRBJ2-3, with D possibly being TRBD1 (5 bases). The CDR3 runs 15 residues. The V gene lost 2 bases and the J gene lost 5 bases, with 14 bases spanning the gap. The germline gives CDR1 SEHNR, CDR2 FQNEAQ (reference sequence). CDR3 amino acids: CASSLSQGPRDTQYF. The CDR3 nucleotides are TGTGCCAGCAGCTTATCCCAGGGCCCTAGAGATACGCAGTATTTT.